The 23 T cell receptor beta chains in this list originate from one sample, sequenced in a study of shared clonotypes between healthy human individuals. TCRdb's copy holds only in-frame clones and misses some; the assay was immunoSEQ multiplex PCR. The data contain just over 95,000 clones, about two thirds of them singletons. Sequenced material: memory CD8+ T cells sorted from blood. The subset denotes: CD45RO+ cells pooled with CCR7-negative TemRA cells. These receptors came from a man younger than 45 in good health.

CDR3 nucleotide sequence: TGTGCCAGTAGTCCAGGGACAGGGGGTTACTATCAGCCCCAGCATTTT. It specifies CASSPGTGGYYQPQHF. The chain joins TRBV19 to TRBJ1-5; 11 bases match TRBD1. Germline V gene data show CDR1 as LNHDA and CDR2 as SQIVND (reference sequence). The CDR3 is 16 amino acids. Losses at the gene ends were 5 bases for V and 5 bases for J; bases not matched to a gene: 8.

V gene TRBV6-1 combines with J gene TRBJ2-7; TRBD1 or TRBD2 may be the D gene (6 bases each). Looked up from germline, CDR1 is MNHNS and CDR2 is SASEGT. This CDR3 contains 15 residues. With 7 bases removed from V and 3 bases from J, the gap between germline ends came to 19 bases. The CDR3 DNA reads as TGTGCCAGCACCGAGGGGGAGGTCGGCTACTACGAGCAGTACTTC. Its translation: CASTEGEVGYYEQYF.

With respect to this clone: One base separates it from a far larger clone, so it is likely a read error. The rearrangement links TRBV4-2 to TRBJ2-4, with D unclear. Germline assignment: CDR1 LGHNA and CDR2 YNFKEQ. The length of the CDR3 is 14 residues. CDR3 bases: TGTGTCAGCAGCCCGACCCTGGCCAAAAACATTCAGTACTTC. This sequence encodes CVSSPTLAKNIQYF.

The table lists this clone with a few counts. The chain combines TRBV6-5 with TRBJ2-2, with D perhaps TRBD2 (5 bases). This CDR3 is built from 16 residues. From germline, CDR1 is MNHEY and CDR2 SVGAGI. V shed 1 base and J shed 4 bases, with 13 bases lying between them. The CDR3 is CASSYWRSDSTGELFF. DNA of the CDR3: TGTGCCAGCAGTTACTGGAGGTCGGATTCCACCGGGGAGCTGTTTTTT.

This clone was seen at least ten times. This rearrangement joins TRBV29-1 to TRBJ2-1; D possibly corresponds to TRBD1 (6 bases). Germline V gene sequence: CDR1 SQVTM, CDR2 ANQGSEA. The CDR3 is 14 residues long. V was pared by 4 bases and J by 10 bases, with 20 bases between. CDR3 DNA: TGCAGCGTTGTCAATTTGGAAAAGGGGGTAGAGCAGTTCTTC. Amino acid sequence: CSVVNLEKGVEQFF.

The J gene is TRBJ2-3, the V gene TRBV4-1; 7 bases are a match to TRBD2. The CDR3 extends over 16 amino acids. The V segment lost 1 base and the J segment 3 bases; nucleotides outside the gene matches: 7. The germline gives CDR1 MGHRA, CDR2 YSYEKL. CDR3 nucleotides: TGCGCCAGCAGCCAAGTGGGCGGGAGTGATACAGATACGCAGTATTTT. Its translation is CASSQVGGSDTDTQYF.

This clone has only a few counts. This CDR3 reads CASSRPGFGQPQHF. CDR3 coding DNA: TGTGCCAGCAGCCGCCCTGGGTTCGGTCAGCCCCAGCATTTT. The chain has TRBV7-9 and TRBJ1-5; D gene unclear. CDR1 SEHNR and CDR2 FQNEAQ come from the germline V gene (reference sequence). The CDR3 spans 14 residues. V lost 5 bases to trimming and J lost 6 bases, with 14 bases between them.

The chain recombines TRBV28 with TRBJ2-2, with 7 bases matching TRBD2. The CDR3 is 16 amino acids. Germline lookup yields CDR1 MDHEN and CDR2 SYDVKM. V gave up 6 bases and J gave up 0 bases; unmatched junction bases: 7. The CDR3 bases are TGTGCCAGCAGCTTCCTCCTAGCGGCGAACACCGGGGAGCTGTTTTTT. Translating it yields CASSFLLAANTGELFF. Variable domain in full (rest from reference TRBV28 and TRBJ2-2): DVKVTQSSRYLVKRTGEKVFLECVQDMDHENMFWYRQDPGLGLRLIYFSYDVKMKEKGDIPEGYSVSREKKERFSLILESASTNQTSMYLCASSFLLAANTGELFFGEGSRLTVL.

V and J are TRBV25-1 and TRBJ2-5; D gene uncertain. CDR3 length equals 13 residues. V gave up 6 bases and J gave up 2 bases, with 10 bases separating them. CDR1 MGHDK and CDR2 SYGVNS come from the germline V gene. CDR3: CASSPERQETQYF. The CDR3 coding sequence is TGTGCCAGCAGCCCAGAACGACAAGAGACCCAGTACTTC.

The chain joins TRBV11-1 to TRBJ2-7; 12 bases map to TRBD2. J was trimmed by 4 bases and V by 7 bases; bases with no gene match: 5. CDR3 length equals 14 residues. The V gene's germline CDR1 is SGHAT and CDR2 FQDESV (reference sequence). For the CDR3, the DNA is TGTGCCAGCACCCCCGGGACTAGCGGGTACGAGCAGTACTTC. Translated, it gives CASTPGTSGYEQYF.

In this sample, this clone turned up a few times. The chain has TRBV27 and TRBJ2-2, with D hard to call. Trimming pared 5 bases from V and 0 bases from J, leaving 7 bases between. This CDR3 has 14 residues. From germline, CDR1 is MNHEY and CDR2 SMNVEV (reference sequence). This CDR3 is CASSLPANTGELFF. The CDR3 DNA reads TGTGCCAGCAGTCTCCCGGCGAACACCGGGGAGCTGTTTTTT.

In nucleotides, the CDR3 is TGTGCCAGCTCACCAGGACTAGCGGGAGGTTCCTACTCTGGGGCCAACGTCCTGACTTTC. Residues: CASSPGLAGGSYSGANVLTF. This chain joins TRBV18 and TRBJ2-6; 14 positions agree with TRBD2. J gave up 0 bases and V 2 bases, and 6 bases lay outside the gene matches. Germline CDR1 is KGHSH and CDR2 is LQKENI. The CDR3 runs to 20 residues.

The J gene is TRBJ2-7, the V gene TRBV4-1; 9 bases are shared with TRBD1. Per germline, CDR1 MGHRA and CDR2 YSYEKL. The CDR3 runs 16 residues. The V segment lost 3 bases and the J segment 3 bases; nucleotides outside the gene matches: 9. The CDR3 loop is CASSHSTGGRYYEQYF. In DNA form, the CDR3 reads TGCGCCAGCAGCCATAGTACAGGGGGCCGCTACTACGAGCAGTACTTC.

V gene TRBV29-1 combines with J gene TRBJ1-1; D remains ambiguous. Trimming took 7 bases from V and 1 from J, leaving 16 bases between them. The CDR3 consists of 14 residues. The germline V gene has CDR1 SQVTM and CDR2 ANQGSEA. CDR3 DNA sequence: TGCAGCGGGGGAATACAAGGCTGGAACACTGAAGCTTTCTTT. Translated, it gives CSGGIQGWNTEAFF.

The V gene is TRBV7-8, the J gene TRBJ2-7; D is undetermined. This CDR3 is 11 amino acids long. V lost 1 base and J lost 3, with 1 base in between. Germline V gene lookup returns CDR1 SGHVS and CDR2 FQNEAQ. CDR3 DNA sequence: TGTGCCAGCAGCTTAGACTACGAGCAGTACTTC. Translation gives CASSLDYEQYF.

This clone was counted between two and nine times. The chain is built from TRBV5-6 and TRBJ2-7; D not resolved. The CDR3 length is 14 residues. Trimming took 0 bases from V and 2 from J, leaving 9 bases between them. The germline CDR1 and CDR2 sequences are SGHDT and YYEEEE. The CDR3 protein is CASSLALKAYEQYF. CDR3 DNA sequence: TGTGCCAGCAGCTTGGCCCTTAAAGCCTACGAGCAGTACTTC.

V is TRBV10-3 and J is TRBJ2-5; possible D gene TRBD2, 5 bases. CDR1 and CDR2 (germline): ENHRY, SYGVKD. The CDR3 sequence is 15 residues long. V dropped 2 bases and J dropped 1 base, with 11 bases sitting between them. CDR3 loop: CAISEPGFTQETQYF. The CDR3 nucleotides are TGTGCCATCAGTGAGCCGGGATTTACCCAAGAGACCCAGTACTTC.

V gene TRBV9 combines with J gene TRBJ1-1; D might be TRBD1 (6 bases). V was trimmed by 5 bases and J by 4 bases, leaving 18 bases between them. CDR3 length: 15 residues. From germline, CDR1 is SGDLS and CDR2 YYNGEE. CDR3 coding DNA: TGTGCCAGCAGTGGACCACTACAGGGAACCACTGAAGCTTTCTTT. It encodes CASSGPLQGTTEAFF. The complete variable domain, with remaining parts taken from reference TRBV9 and TRBJ1-1, reads DSGVTQTPKHLITATGQRVTLRCSPRSGDLSVYWYQQSLDQGLQFLIQYYNGEERAKGNILERFSAQQFPDLHSELNLSSLELGDSALYFCASSGPLQGTTEAFFGQGTRLTVV.

This chain connects TRBV9 to TRBJ2-7, with a possible D match to TRBD2 (6 bases). Trimming removed 0 bases at V and 2 bases at J, with 9 bases between. Germline assignment: CDR1 SGDLS and CDR2 YYNGEE. The CDR3 is 14 residues long. This chain's CDR3 is CASSVGDFPYEQYF. The CDR3 DNA follows: TGTGCCAGCAGCGTAGGGGACTTCCCCTACGAGCAGTACTTC.

This clone was observed a handful of times. The chain recombines TRBV7-3 with TRBJ2-1; TRBD2 matches 10 bases. The ends lost 3 bases at V and 4 bases at J; junction bases unmatched: 9. The CDR3 is 17 amino acids. Germline CDR1 reads SGHTA; CDR2 reads FQGTGA. The CDR3 DNA is TGTGCCAGCAGCTTCACCGGACTAGCGGAAATATACAATGAGCAGTTCTTC. Translation: CASSFTGLAEIYNEQFF.

This chain uses TRBV4-1 with TRBJ2-7; 7 bases agree with TRBD1. The CDR3 runs 16 residues. Germline assignment: CDR1 MGHRA and CDR2 YSYEKL. Losses at the gene ends were 1 base for V and 0 bases for J; bases not matched to a gene: 6. The CDR3 loop reads CASSQASDRASYEQYF. DNA of the CDR3: TGCGCCAGCAGCCAAGCCAGCGACAGGGCCTCCTACGAGCAGTACTTC.

The rearrangement uses TRBV27 and TRBJ1-2; D is unresolved. Between the trimmed V and J ends, which lost 7 bases and 0 bases, there was a span of 12 bases. The CDR3 sequence is 14 residues long. Germline lookup yields CDR1 MNHEY and CDR2 SMNVEV (reference sequence). The CDR3 DNA follows: TGTGCCAGCACTTCCCCGGGAGCTAACTATGGCTACACCTTC. This sequence encodes CASTSPGANYGYTF.

Turning to this clone: A much larger clone is a single base away; this may be a read error. Distinct nucleotide sequences in the sample also encode this CDR3. The gene calls are TRBV5-6 and TRBJ2-2, with D unresolved. Per germline, CDR1 SGHDT and CDR2 YYEEEE. The CDR3 extends over 16 amino acids. CDR3 in amino acids: CASSLYMGSNTGELFF. As DNA, the CDR3 is TGCGCCAGCAGCTTGTATATGGGGTCGAACACCGGGGAGCTGTTTTTT.